One T cell receptor beta chain is described in this entry. The specificity of this receptor is unknown. No base-level quality is on record; no much larger clone is a single base apart. TCRbeta CDR3 regions were amplified from genomic DNA using the immunoSEQ Assay, a bias-controlled multiplex PCR. For the original study's pipeline: The number of nucleated cells in each sample was estimated from the amplification of reference gene primers within the assay. Sequence reads were collapsed and filtered to measure the absolute abundance of every unique TCRbeta CDR3 rearrangement. For each sample, productive Simpson clonality was calculated as the square root of Simpson's diversity index over productive rearrangements. TCRdb mirrors the immuneACCESS table, restricted to in-frame sequences. Some clones are absent from its copies; in checked studies, under half trace to an unresolved V gene, and the reason for the others is unknown. The V and J calls and the clone size are those of that table, but D and trimming were determined from the DNA. This sample gives 250,000 to 350,000 clones in total; 89% of them show up just once. The ten most abundant clones make up roughly an eighth of the sample.

The sample belongs to a study of blood T cell repertoires in COVID-19 (dated by TCRdb to the early 2020s). Context from the whole study: Samples from collaborators originated in the United States, Italy and Spain and spanned both the acute and convalescent phases of COVID-19. The samples were drawn from two sources: the first 160 participants of the ongoing ImmuneRACE study, and 950 to 1,500 subjects contributed by 6 global collaborators. Deeply sampled blood TCRbeta repertoires from subjects exposed to, actively infected with, or recovered from COVID-19 were included in the dataset. The material from the prospective study consisted of cDNA or gDNA derived from T cells, B-cell-depleted T cells, or PBMCs. The repertoires were released in a freely available public database intended as a resource for research on the immune response to SARS-CoV-2. Sample metadata almost always included a de-identified subject ID, COVID-19 status, age in years and sex. Where available, HLA class I and class II types were taken from metadata supplied by the sample provider and were not determined by assay-based typing. What the authors observed across the whole study: Clinical and demographic metadata were provided uncurated, with the amount varying by source and participant.

The germline V gene (reference sequence) provides CDR1 WNHNN and CDR2 SYGVQD. After removal of 5 bases from V and 1 base from J, the junction retains 7 bases not matched to a gene. Counted from cysteine to phenylalanine, this CDR3 has 16 amino acids. Only the CDR3 DNA stays, 48 bases, in frame from base 1. Whole blood was collected in K2EDTA tubes by collaborating institutions according to the institutions' own protocols. For TCRbeta analysis, collaborator samples were shipped as frozen whole blood, as isolated PBMCs, or as DNA extracted from either sample type. The sequenced sample consisted of peripheral blood. This TCR derives from a woman aged 60 to 75 with acute or convalescent COVID-19. The chain employs TRBV10-1 and TRBJ1-1; 10 junctional bases match TRBD1. This receptor carries the CDR3 CASSYRDRGGNTEAFF. The nucleotide sequence is given as TGCGCCAGCAGTTACCGGGACAGGGGTGGGAACACTGAAGCTTTCTTT.